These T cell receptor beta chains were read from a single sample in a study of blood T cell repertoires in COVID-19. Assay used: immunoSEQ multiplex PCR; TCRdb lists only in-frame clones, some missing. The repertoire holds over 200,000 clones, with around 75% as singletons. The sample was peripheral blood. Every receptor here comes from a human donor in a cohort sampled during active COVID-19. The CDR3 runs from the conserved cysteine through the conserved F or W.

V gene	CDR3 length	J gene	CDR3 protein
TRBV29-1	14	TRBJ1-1	CSATRLPSGYEAFF
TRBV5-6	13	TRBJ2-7	CASSLLGSYEQYF
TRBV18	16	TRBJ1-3	CASSLETGVSGNTIYF
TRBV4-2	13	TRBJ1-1	CASSLTGNTEAFF
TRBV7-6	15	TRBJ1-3	CASSLDTGKGNTIYF
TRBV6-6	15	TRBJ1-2	CASSSNRGTNYGYTF
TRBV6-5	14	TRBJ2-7	CASRPGQGPYEQYF
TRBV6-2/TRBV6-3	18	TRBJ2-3	CASSLRVSSGLDPDTQYF
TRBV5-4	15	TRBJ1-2	CASSSDRVSDYGYTF
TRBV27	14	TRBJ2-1	CASSSSSGYNEQFF
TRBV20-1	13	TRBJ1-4	CSASRVVNEKLFF
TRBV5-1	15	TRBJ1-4	CASSSGDATNEKLFF
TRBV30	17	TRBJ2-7	CAWSESRWTSETYEQYF
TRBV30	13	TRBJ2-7	CAWSAITTYEQYF
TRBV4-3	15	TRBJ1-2	CASSQLRQGYYGYTF
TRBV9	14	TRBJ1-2	CASSVDRDWDGYTF
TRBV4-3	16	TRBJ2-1	CASSHRLAGVRNEQFF
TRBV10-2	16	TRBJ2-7	CASRAAAGALSYEQYF
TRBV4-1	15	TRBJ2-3	CASSPRADSADTQYF
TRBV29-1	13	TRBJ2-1	CSVRGGPYNEQFF
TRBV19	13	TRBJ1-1	CASSQSRGDEAFF
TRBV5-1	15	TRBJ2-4	CASSLGTVAKNIQYF
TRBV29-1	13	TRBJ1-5	CSVRTGSNQPQHF
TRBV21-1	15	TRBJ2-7	CASSEPDRATYEQYF
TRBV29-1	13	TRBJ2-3	CSAYSRGADTQYF
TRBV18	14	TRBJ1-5	CASSLGGGNQPQHF
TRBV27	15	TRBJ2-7	CASSLSLGLAGVEYF
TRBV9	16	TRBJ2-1	CASSVGPSGRIGEQFF
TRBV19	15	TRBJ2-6	CASSLQGAGANVLTF
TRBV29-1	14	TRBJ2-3	CSVRGLAPTGTQYF
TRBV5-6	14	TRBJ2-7	CASRGLAGSYEQYF
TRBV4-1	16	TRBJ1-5	CASSHGPGQGNQPQHF
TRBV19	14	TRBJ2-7	CASSKSGGPREQYF
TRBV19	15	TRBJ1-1	CASSILGAGGTEAFF
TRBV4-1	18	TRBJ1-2	CASSQERDRGGHNYGYTF
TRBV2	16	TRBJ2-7	CASRLAGGGYKYEQYF
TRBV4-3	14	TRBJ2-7	CASSGGLAGYEQYF
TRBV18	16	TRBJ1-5	CASSPPGRVQNQPQHF
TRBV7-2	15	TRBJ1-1	CASSLRPGLGTEAFF
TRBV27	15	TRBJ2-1	CASSWAGVSAYEQFF
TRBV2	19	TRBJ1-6	CASSDGWITGSSGNSPLHF
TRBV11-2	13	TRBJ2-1	CASSRDRTNEQFF
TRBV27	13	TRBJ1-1	CASTLRGSTEAFF
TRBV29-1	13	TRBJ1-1	CSVHEGGYNEAFF
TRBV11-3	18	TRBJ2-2	CASSPSSRLAGNTGELFF
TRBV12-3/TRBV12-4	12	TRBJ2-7	CASSLAQVEQYF
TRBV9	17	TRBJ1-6	CASSVRDRTSSSSPLHF
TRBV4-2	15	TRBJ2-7	CASSQDSGSSYEQYF
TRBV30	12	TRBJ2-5	CAWSVSTVTQYF
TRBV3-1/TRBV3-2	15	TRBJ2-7	CASSQNGAGIYEQYF
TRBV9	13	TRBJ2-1	CASSVAIRDEQFF
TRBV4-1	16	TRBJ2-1	CASKGVAGERYNEQFF
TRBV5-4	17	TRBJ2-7	CASSRPGKGARTYEQYF
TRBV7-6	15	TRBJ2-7	CASSPTGTSGYEQYF
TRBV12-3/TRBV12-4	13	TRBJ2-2	CASRADRTGELFF
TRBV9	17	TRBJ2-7	CASSVRGTGPLTYEQYF
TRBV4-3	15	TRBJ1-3	CASSQDPGGRNTIYF
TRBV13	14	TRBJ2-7	CASSPRWGRSEQYF
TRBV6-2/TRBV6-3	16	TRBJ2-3	CASSYGLAGATDTQYF
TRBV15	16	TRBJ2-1	CATSSLLTGIMPGQFF